The next 30 T cell receptor beta chains were all read from a single sample in a study of beta chain features in type 1 diabetes. As every portion of the isolated RNA was reverse transcribed, the sequencing read expressed TCRB transcripts. The repertoire was sequenced with immunoSEQ multiplex PCR; TCRdb's copy has only in-frame clones and lacks some. The data contain about 330,000 clones, 11% of them seen just once; the ten biggest clones take up about 0.015%. Sequenced sample: naive CD4+ T cells from blood. The receptors originated from a woman between 25 and 40 years old in good health.

This clone was seen a few times. V is TRBV18 and J is TRBJ2-1; no clear D gene. Per germline, CDR1 KGHSH and CDR2 LQKENI. V gave up 4 bases and J gave up 7 bases, with 8 bases separating them. CDR3 length equals 12 residues. This CDR3 is CASSLKTNEQFF. Here the CDR3 DNA reads TGTGCCAGCTCACTAAAGACAAATGAGCAGTTCTTC.

The gene calls are TRBV6-5 and TRBJ2-3; unclear D gene. The germline V gene encodes CDR1 MNHEY and CDR2 SVGAGI. V lost 0 bases, J lost 4 bases, and 8 bases lay in between. This CDR3 contains 14 residues. CDR3 DNA sequence: TGTGCCAGCAGTTACTCCCATGGCTCAGATACGCAGTATTTT. This translates into CASSYSHGSDTQYF.

The chain employs TRBV11-3 and TRBJ2-6; D call uncertain. Trimming left V 3 bases short and J 0 bases short, with 6 bases between. This CDR3 has 15 amino acids. CDR1 and CDR2 (germline): SGHNT, YENEEA. For the CDR3, the DNA is TGTGCCAGCAGCTTTCTTCGCTCTGGGGCCAACGTCCTGACTTTC. Translating gives CASSFLRSGANVLTF. Together with reference TRBV11-3 and TRBJ2-6, the CDR3 gives the full variable domain: EAGVVQSPRYKIIEKKQPVAFWCNPISGHNTLYWYLQNLGQGPELLIRYENEEAVDDSQLPKDRFSAERLKGVDSTLKIQPAELGDSAVYLCASSFLRSGANVLTFGAGSRLTVL.

This clone was seen a few times. The chain is built from TRBV7-2 and TRBJ2-1; perhaps TRBD2 as D (6 bases). Germline V gives CDR1 SGHTA, CDR2 FQGNSA. The germline V and J ends were trimmed by 1 base and 7 bases, with 14 bases remaining between them. This CDR3 region has 15 residues. CDR3 in DNA: TGTGCCAGCAGCTTAGAGCCTCGGGGGACTAATGAGCAGTTCTTC. It translates to CASSLEPRGTNEQFF.

This clone was detected only a few times. The chain links TRBV9 to TRBJ2-3, with 7 positions matching TRBD1. Germline V gene data show CDR1 as SGDLS and CDR2 as YYNGEE. Trimming took 4 bases from V and 2 from J; bases not matched to a gene: 7. CDR3 length equals 15 residues. CDR3 sequence: CASSSTGTATDTQYF. CDR3 DNA sequence: TGTGCCAGCAGCTCGACCGGGACAGCCACAGATACGCAGTATTTT.

This clone showed up just a few times. This chain joins TRBV4-2 and TRBJ2-7; tentatively, D is TRBD1 (7 bases). CDR3 length equals 16 residues. The V end was cut by 0 bases, the J end by 3 bases, with 15 bases between. CDR1 is LGHNA, CDR2 YNFKEQ, per germline. In DNA, the CDR3 is TGTGCCAGCAGCCAAGAAGGGGCAGGGGGAGGCTACGAGCAGTACTTC. Its translation: CASSQEGAGGGYEQYF.

In nucleotides, the CDR3 is TGCAGCGTAGAGACTAGCGGGAGGTGGGGCATTCAGTACTTC. This encodes CSVETSGRWGIQYF. The chain couples TRBV29-1 to TRBJ2-4; 13 nucleotides line up with TRBD2. V shed 6 bases and J 9 bases; nucleotides not matched to a gene: 8. CDR1 and CDR2 from the germline V gene are SQVTM and ANQGSEA. The CDR3 consists of 14 residues.

Only a few counts were recorded for this clone. This sequence joins TRBV4-3 and TRBJ1-4; TRBD1 matches at 7 bases. V dropped 0 bases and J dropped 4; count of bases not matched to a gene: 11. The germline CDR1 and CDR2 sequences are LGHNA and YSLEER. CDR3 length: 18 amino acids. The CDR3 nucleotides are TGCGCCAGCAGCCAAGATCCCCCGAGGGGGCTTGATAATGAAAAACTGTTTTTT. It encodes CASSQDPPRGLDNEKLFF.

The table lists this clone with a few counts. This sequence joins TRBV7-9 and TRBJ2-2; no clear D. Germline V gene data show CDR1 as SEHNR and CDR2 as FQNEAQ (reference sequence). V was pared by 8 bases and J by 2 bases, with 9 bases between. This CDR3 spans 13 amino acids. CDR3 sequence reads: CASGRVNTGELFF. In DNA form, the CDR3 reads TGTGCCAGCGGGCGAGTTAACACCGGGGAGCTGTTTTTT.

This clone was picked up a small number of times. The chain combines TRBV6-5 with TRBJ2-7; the match to TRBD2 covers 8 bases. J was trimmed by 3 bases and V by 10 bases; bases with no gene match: 8. Germline V gene lookup returns CDR1 MNHEY and CDR2 SVGAGI. The CDR3 extends over 13 amino acids. The DNA for the CDR3 is TGTGCCACCCATAGCGGGACCTTCTACGAGCAGTACTTC. Its protein product is CATHSGTFYEQYF.

This clone showed up just a few times. The chain couples TRBV10-3 to TRBJ1-1, with TRBD1 identical over 10 bases. The ends lost 4 bases at V and 7 bases at J; junction bases unmatched: 6. The CDR3 has 14 amino acids. The germline gives CDR1 ENHRY, CDR2 SYGVKD. CDR3 DNA sequence: TGTGCCATCAGTGGGGGACAGGGGAGATATGAAGCTTTCTTT. This translates into CAISGGQGRYEAFF.

This clone was counted only a few times. The chain couples TRBV18 to TRBJ1-2, with 7 bases identical to TRBD1. V gave up 6 bases and J gave up 2 bases; unmatched junction bases: 9. Germline assignment: CDR1 KGHSH and CDR2 LQKENI. The CDR3 loop spans 15 amino acids. The CDR3 DNA sequence: TGTGCCAGCTCCCCAAAAGACAGGGCGAACTATGGCTACACCTTC. This gives the protein CASSPKDRANYGYTF.

The chain combines TRBV7-2 with TRBJ2-1; D perhaps matches TRBD1 (5 bases). This CDR3 contains 15 residues. Germline loops: CDR1 SGHTA, CDR2 FQGNSA. V lost 2 bases to trimming and J lost 8 bases, with 16 bases between them. CDR3 DNA sequence: TGTGCCAGCAGCTTATCGGCAGGGCCCGGCTATGAGCAGTTCTTC. This sequence encodes CASSLSAGPGYEQFF. Drawing the rest from reference TRBV7-2 and TRBJ2-1, the complete variable domain is GAGVSQSPSNKVTEKGKDVELRCDPISGHTALYWYRQSLGQGLEFLIYFQGNSAPDKSGLPSDRFSAERTGGSVSTLTIQRTQQEDSAVYLCASSLSAGPGYEQFFGPGTRLTVL.

This clone was detected only a few times. V and J are TRBV7-2 and TRBJ2-1, with D perhaps matching TRBD2 (5 bases). Germline assignment: CDR1 SGHTA and CDR2 FQGNSA. The CDR3 contains 13 residues. V was shortened by 6 bases and J by 4 bases, with 10 bases between the two germline ends. The CDR3 loop reads CASSTSLYNEQFF. In nucleotides, the CDR3 is TGTGCCAGCAGTACTAGTTTATACAATGAGCAGTTCTTC.

This chain joins TRBV28 and TRBJ2-5, with D possibly matching TRBD2 (7 bases). Germline V lookup: CDR1 MDHEN, CDR2 SYDVKM. V dropped 3 bases and J dropped 2 bases, with 13 bases sitting between them. The CDR3 is 15 amino acids. The CDR3, as DNA: TGTGCCAGCAGTTTGGGAAGGGGGGGACAAGAGACCCAGTACTTC. Protein product: CASSLGRGGQETQYF.

In its sample, this clone was seen a few times. The CDR3 sequence: CAWSPRGGQGQPQHF. The CDR3 DNA sequence: TGTGCCTGGAGTCCGCGGGGGGGGCAGGGTCAGCCCCAGCATTTT. This rearrangement joins TRBV30 to TRBJ1-5; a possible D gene is TRBD1 (6 bases). Trimming took off 2 bases at V and 6 bases at J, with 17 bases between the two ends. Per germline, CDR1 GTSNPN and CDR2 SVGIG (reference sequence). The CDR3 is made up of 15 amino acids.

This clone was seen more than once but under ten times. V usage is TRBV29-1 and J usage is TRBJ1-1; TRBD1 aligns across 11 bases. The junction had 2 bases not matched to a gene; V was cut back by 5 bases and J by 3 bases. Germline loops: CDR1 SQVTM, CDR2 ANQGSEA. The CDR3 consists of 13 residues. The DNA for the CDR3 is TGCAGCGTTCTGGGACAGGGGGACACTGAAGCTTTCTTT. Encoded protein: CSVLGQGDTEAFF.

This chain uses TRBV11-2 with TRBJ2-7, with D maybe TRBD2 (6 bases). Germline-derived CDR1 and CDR2 are SGHAT and FQNNGV. The ends were cut back, 2 bases at V and 3 bases at J, with 8 bases in the middle. CDR3 length equals 13 residues. The CDR3, as DNA: TGTGCCAGCAGCTTAAGGGGAGGCTACGAGCAGTACTTC. It translates to CASSLRGGYEQYF. Full variable domain (remainder filled in from reference TRBV11-2 and TRBJ2-7): EAGVAQSPRYKIIEKRQSVAFWCNPISGHATLYWYQQILGQGPKLLIQFQNNGVVDDSQLPKDRFSAERLKGVDSTLKIQPAKLEDSAVYLCASSLRGGYEQYFGPGTRLTVT.

V usage is TRBV7-6 and J usage is TRBJ2-2; possibly TRBD2 for D (5 bases). V was shortened by 4 bases and J by 1 base, with 13 bases between the two germline ends. The CDR3 length is 16 residues. The germline CDR1 and CDR2 sequences are SGHVS and FNYEAQ. The CDR3 is CASSSSPDRNTGELFF. The CDR3 DNA is TGTGCCAGCAGCTCTAGCCCTGACCGGAACACCGGGGAGCTGTTTTTT.

In its sample, this clone was seen a few times. This chain links TRBV19 with TRBJ2-7; 8 nucleotides line up with TRBD2. The V gene's germline CDR1 is LNHDA and CDR2 SQIVND (reference sequence). The CDR3 sequence is 14 residues long. The V segment lost 10 bases and the J segment 0 bases; nucleotides outside the gene matches: 8. This chain's CDR3 is CATRVAGSSYEQYF. In nucleotides, the CDR3 is TGTGCCACCAGGGTAGCGGGGTCCTCCTACGAGCAGTACTTC.

In its sample, this clone was seen a few times. V gene TRBV27 combines with J gene TRBJ2-3; 12 positions agree with TRBD2. Germline CDR1 reads MNHEY; CDR2 reads SMNVEV (reference sequence). V gave up 1 base and J gave up 6 bases; unmatched junction bases: 17. The CDR3 extends over 20 amino acids. CDR3 DNA sequence: TGTGCCAGCAGTTTATTCAGCCGACTAGCGGGAGTTGAAAACTCGGATACGCAGTATTTT. As protein: CASSLFSRLAGVENSDTQYF.

This clone was seen more than once but under ten times. The rearrangement links TRBV18 to TRBJ2-5; 7 bases agree with TRBD1. CDR3 size: 14 residues. Trimming removed 5 bases from V and 5 bases from J; junction bases left unmatched: 8. Germline values: CDR1 KGHSH, CDR2 LQKENI. The CDR3 loop is CASSYRGRRETQYF. The CDR3 DNA sequence: TGTGCCAGCTCATACAGGGGACGTCGGGAGACCCAGTACTTC.

V usage is TRBV2 and J usage is TRBJ1-1; 7 bases match TRBD1. The CDR3 consists of 14 residues. Germline lookup yields CDR1 SNHLY and CDR2 FYNNEI. The V and J ends lost 2 bases and 1 base, in that order; junction bases with no gene match: 1. The CDR3 DNA follows: TGTGCCAGCAGTGAAACAGGGGAGAACACTGAAGCTTTCTTT. This encodes CASSETGENTEAFF.

This clone occurred a few times. V gene TRBV2 combines with J gene TRBJ2-7; no definite D call. This CDR3 has 12 residues. V lost 6 bases to trimming and J lost 2 bases, with 8 bases between them. Germline CDR1 is SNHLY and CDR2 is FYNNEI. The CDR3 sequence: CASRQDTYEQYF. The CDR3 DNA follows: TGTGCCAGCAGACAAGATACCTACGAGCAGTACTTC.

There are a few counts of this clone. This rearrangement joins TRBV7-2 to TRBJ2-3; 9 bases match TRBD2. The CDR3 consists of 14 residues. V gave up 8 bases and J gave up 3 bases; unmatched junction bases: 6. Germline loops: CDR1 SGHTA, CDR2 FQGNSA. The CDR3 protein is CASPPSGMTDTQYF. The DNA for the CDR3 is TGTGCCAGCCCACCTAGCGGGATGACAGATACGCAGTATTTT. The entire variable domain, with the rest obtained from reference TRBV7-2 and TRBJ2-3, is as follows: GAGVSQSPSNKVTEKGKDVELRCDPISGHTALYWYRQSLGQGLEFLIYFQGNSAPDKSGLPSDRFSAERTGGSVSTLTIQRTQQEDSAVYLCASPPSGMTDTQYFGPGTRLTVL.

The chain combines TRBV7-2 with TRBJ2-5; 13 nucleotides agree with TRBD2. The germline gives CDR1 SGHTA, CDR2 FQGNSA. This CDR3 region has 17 residues. The ends lost 0 bases at V and 0 bases at J; junction bases unmatched: 1. CDR3 sequence (DNA): TGTGCCAGCAGCTTAGCACTAGCGGGAGGGTACCAAGAGACCCAGTACTTC. Translation gives CASSLALAGGYQETQYF.

This clone was counted only a few times. The gene calls are TRBV7-2 and TRBJ2-7; D remains ambiguous. V lost 0 bases and J 3 bases, leaving 9 bases between the germline ends. CDR3 length: 14 amino acids. The germline CDR1 and CDR2 sequences are SGHTA and FQGNSA. The CDR3 is CASSLAAPYYEQYF. Here the CDR3 DNA reads TGTGCCAGCAGCTTAGCAGCTCCCTACTACGAGCAGTACTTC.

The gene calls are TRBV5-1 and TRBJ2-7; 10 bases map to TRBD2. Germline V lookup: CDR1 SGHRS, CDR2 YFSETQ. V was pared by 4 bases and J by 7 bases, with 11 bases of the junction left unmatched. The length of the CDR3 is 15 residues. The CDR3 DNA sequence: TGCGCCAGCAGCGCACGGACTAGCGGAGACGGGGAGCAGTACTTC. Translated: CASSARTSGDGEQYF.

The chain joins TRBV6-6 to TRBJ1-4; 8 bases fit TRBD1. Germline values: CDR1 MNHNY, CDR2 SVGAGI (reference sequence). Trimming at V came to 6 bases and at J to 8 bases, leaving 5 bases not matched to a gene. The CDR3 is 13 amino acids. CDR3 sequence reads: CASRDRDGEKLFF. The CDR3, as DNA: TGTGCCAGCAGGGACAGGGATGGAGAAAAACTGTTTTTT.

This clone has a handful of counts. The CDR3 region has the DNA TGCGCCAGCAGCCAACCCGGACAGGGTCACGGCTACACCTTC. It yields the protein CASSQPGQGHGYTF. V is TRBV4-3 and J is TRBJ1-2; 8 bases match TRBD1. This CDR3 region has 14 residues. Germline V CDR1 and CDR2: LGHNA, YSLEER. The V gene end was trimmed by 2 bases and the J gene end by 8 bases; junction bases not matched to a gene: 7.